This T cell receptor beta chain emerged from a study of OX40 agonist ivuxolimab in advanced cancers. Study in general: Intravenous ivuxolimab at 0.01 to 10 mg/kg was given to patients every 2 weeks. Dose-escalation subjects each had hepatocellular carcinoma, melanoma, renal cell or head and neck cancer.

This CDR3 comprises 16 residues. Germline lookup yields CDR1 SGHRS and CDR2 YFSETQ. V lost 0 bases and J lost 0, with 12 bases in between. Note on this clone: Its target is unknown.

Study conclusions and caveats: Individuals who were partial responders at 0.1-3.0 mg/kg had clonal expansion that ranked among the lowest. Clones of CD4+ and CD8+ blood T cells grew by week 6 at doses of 0.1 to 3.0 mg/kg.

The table came from immunoSEQ multiplex PCR; TCRdb's copy has only in-frame clones and leaves some out. Among 50,000 to 55,000 clones listed, 85% to 90% were seen once. Sequencing was performed on CD4+ or CD8+ T cells sorted from blood, taken in a trial of the OX40 agonist ivuxolimab. The chain joins TRBV5-1 to TRBJ1-1, with a possible D match to TRBD1 (5 bases). The TCR was taken from an adult with an advanced solid tumor such as melanoma, head and neck, liver or kidney cancer. For the CDR3, the DNA is TGCGCCAGCAGCTTGGCCGGGGGAATCATGAACACTGAAGCTTTCTTT. This codes for CASSLAGGIMNTEAFF.